This T cell receptor (beta chain) was profiled in a study of blood T cell repertoires in COVID-19. Study information: The analysed material was cDNA or gDNA that came from T cells, B-cell-depleted T cells, or PBMCs.

Clones were sequenced by immunoSEQ multiplex PCR, and TCRdb holds only the in-frame ones, with some missing. This table has about 300,000 clones, around 84% appearing once. Clinical histories supplied by participants themselves formed the basis of cohort assignment. Two consecutive negative NP/OP PCR tests, clearance, or resolved symptoms defined Cohort 3 recovery. V was clipped by 7 bases and J by 4 bases; unmatched bases: 9. In germline, CDR1 is SEHNR, CDR2 FQNEAQ (reference sequence). The CDR3 consists of 14 residues. Sequencing was done on a sample of PBMCs or T cells enriched from blood (not recorded which). The rearrangement uses TRBV7-9 and TRBJ2-5; 7 bases are shared with TRBD2. The source of this sequence is a young woman who had recovered from COVID-19. In nucleotides, the CDR3 is TGTGCCAGCACCTCTTTCTGGGAGGGAGAGACCCAGTACTTC. Its protein product is CASTSFWEGETQYF. Full variable domain (outside the CDR3, taken from reference TRBV7-9 and TRBJ2-5): DTGVSQNPRHKITKRGQNVTFRCDPISEHNRLYWYRQTLGQGPEFLTYFQNEAQLEKSRLLSDRFSAERPKGSFSTLEIQRTEQGDSAMYLCASTSFWEGETQYFGPGTRLLVL.